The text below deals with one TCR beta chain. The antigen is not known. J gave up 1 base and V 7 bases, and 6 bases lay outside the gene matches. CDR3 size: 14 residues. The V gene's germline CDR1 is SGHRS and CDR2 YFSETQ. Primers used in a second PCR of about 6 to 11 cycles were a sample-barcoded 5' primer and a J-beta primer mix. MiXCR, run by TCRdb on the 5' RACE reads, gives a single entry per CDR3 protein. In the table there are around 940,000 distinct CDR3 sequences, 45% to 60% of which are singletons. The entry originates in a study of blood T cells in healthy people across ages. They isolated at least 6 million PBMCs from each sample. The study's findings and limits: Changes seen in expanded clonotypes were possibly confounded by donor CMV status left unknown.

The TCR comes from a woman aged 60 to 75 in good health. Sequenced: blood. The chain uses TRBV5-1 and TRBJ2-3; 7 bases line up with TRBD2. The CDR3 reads CASGAGLRTDTQYF. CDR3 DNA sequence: TGCGCCAGCGGAGCGGGGCTACGCACAGATACGCAGTATTTT.